This TCR beta chain originates from a study of blood T cell repertoires in COVID-19. Study overall: There were acute and convalescent COVID-19 samples, and they came from the United States, Italy and Spain. Sources were T cells, B-cell-depleted T cells, or PBMCs; the material itself was cDNA or gDNA.

Original processing notes: Using reference gene primer amplification, nucleated cell counts were estimated. This table comes from immunoSEQ multiplex PCR, and its TCRdb copy is limited to in-frame clones, with some not included. V and J calls and clone size come straight from that table; D and trimming were deduced from the DNA. The sample has about 130,000 clones, around 85% seen once. With 3 bases clipped from V and 6 bases from J, the junction kept 8 bases outside the gene matches. CDR1 is MNHNS, CDR2 SASEGT, per germline. This CDR3 region has 15 residues. V gene TRBV6-1 combines with J gene TRBJ2-3, with 8 bases identical to TRBD1. The TCR comes from a woman between 50 and 59 years old with acute or convalescent COVID-19. Sequenced: peripheral blood. CDR3 DNA: TGTGCCAGCAGTGACAGGGGGCGCATTTTGGATACGCAGTATTTT. Its translation: CASSDRGRILDTQYF.